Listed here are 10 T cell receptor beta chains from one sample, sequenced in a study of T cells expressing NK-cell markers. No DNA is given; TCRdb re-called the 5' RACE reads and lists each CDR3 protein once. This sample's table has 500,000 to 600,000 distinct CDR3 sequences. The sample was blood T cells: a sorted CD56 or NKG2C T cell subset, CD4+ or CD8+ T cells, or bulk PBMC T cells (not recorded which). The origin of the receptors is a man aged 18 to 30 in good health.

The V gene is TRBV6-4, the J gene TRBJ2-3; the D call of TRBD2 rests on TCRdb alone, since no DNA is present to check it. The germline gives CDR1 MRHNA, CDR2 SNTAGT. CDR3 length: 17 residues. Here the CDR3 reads CASSALGTSGSIYPQYF.

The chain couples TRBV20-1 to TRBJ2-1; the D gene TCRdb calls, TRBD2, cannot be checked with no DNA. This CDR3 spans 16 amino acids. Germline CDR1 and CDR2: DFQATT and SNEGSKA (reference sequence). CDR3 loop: CSARVATSGGPNEQFF.

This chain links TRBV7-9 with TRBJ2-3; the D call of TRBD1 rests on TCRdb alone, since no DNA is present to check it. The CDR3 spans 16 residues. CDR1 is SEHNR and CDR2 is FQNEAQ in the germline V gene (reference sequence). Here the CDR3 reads CASSLRGDRATDTQYF.

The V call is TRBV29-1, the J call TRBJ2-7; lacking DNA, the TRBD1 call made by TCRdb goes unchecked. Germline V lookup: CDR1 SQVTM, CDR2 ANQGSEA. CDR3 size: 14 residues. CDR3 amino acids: CSVSFGQGAREQYF.

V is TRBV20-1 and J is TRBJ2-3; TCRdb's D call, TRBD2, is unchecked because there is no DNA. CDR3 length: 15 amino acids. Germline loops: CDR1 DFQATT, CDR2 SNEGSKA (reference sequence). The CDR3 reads CSARLAGGLKDTQYF.

Here the CDR3 reads CARPGTGGAKNRRVTEAFF. The chain employs TRBV2 and TRBJ1-1; the D call from TCRdb, TRBD1, cannot be confirmed without DNA. This CDR3 has 19 residues. From germline, CDR1 is SNHLY and CDR2 FYNNEI.

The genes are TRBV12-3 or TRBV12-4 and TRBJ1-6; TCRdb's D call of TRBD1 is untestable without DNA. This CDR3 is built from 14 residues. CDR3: CASSSGTENSPLHF.

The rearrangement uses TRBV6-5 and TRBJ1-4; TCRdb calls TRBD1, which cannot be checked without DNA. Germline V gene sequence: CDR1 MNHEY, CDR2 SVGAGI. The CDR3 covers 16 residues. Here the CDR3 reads CASSYFSGQGREKLFF.

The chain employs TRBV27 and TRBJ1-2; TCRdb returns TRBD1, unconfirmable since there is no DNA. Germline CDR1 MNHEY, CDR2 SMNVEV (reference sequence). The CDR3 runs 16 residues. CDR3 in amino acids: CASSSKPQTQGYGYTF.

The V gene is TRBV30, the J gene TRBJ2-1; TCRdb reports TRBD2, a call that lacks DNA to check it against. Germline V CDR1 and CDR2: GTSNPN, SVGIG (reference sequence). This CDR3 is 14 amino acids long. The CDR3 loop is CAWSGGLAGGQQFF.